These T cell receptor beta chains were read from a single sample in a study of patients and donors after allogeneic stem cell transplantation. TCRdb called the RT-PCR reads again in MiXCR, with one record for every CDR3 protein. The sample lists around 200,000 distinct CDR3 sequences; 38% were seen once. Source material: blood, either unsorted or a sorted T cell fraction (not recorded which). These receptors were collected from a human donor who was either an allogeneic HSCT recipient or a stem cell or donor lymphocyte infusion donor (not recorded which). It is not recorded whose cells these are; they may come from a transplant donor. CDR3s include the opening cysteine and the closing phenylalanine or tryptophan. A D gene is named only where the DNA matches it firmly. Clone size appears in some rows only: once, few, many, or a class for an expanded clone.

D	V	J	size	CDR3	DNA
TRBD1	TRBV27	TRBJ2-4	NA	CASSSTGEELLAKNIQYF	TGTGCCAGCAGTTCGACAGGGGAAGAGTTACTAGCCAAAAACATTCAGTACTTC
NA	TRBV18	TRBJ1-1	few	CASYGQRNTEAFF	TGTGCCAGCTACGGACAGCGAAACACTGAAGCTTTCTTT
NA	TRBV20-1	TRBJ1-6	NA	CSARLGGDNSPLHF	TGCAGTGCTAGGCTCGGTGGAGATAATTCACCCCTCCACTTT
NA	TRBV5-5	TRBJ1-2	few	CASSLRPDPSNYGYTF	TGTGCCAGCAGCTTACGGCCAGACCCCTCTAACTATGGCTACACCTTC
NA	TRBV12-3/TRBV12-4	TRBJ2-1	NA	CASTSDLSYNEQFF	TGTGCCAGCACTTCGGACCTTTCCTACAATGAGCAGTTCTTC
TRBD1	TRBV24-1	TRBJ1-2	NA	CATSVTGGGGYTF	TGTGCCACCAGTGTTACAGGGGGCGGTGGCTACACCTTC
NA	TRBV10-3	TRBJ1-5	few	CAISPLGLGSNQPQHF	TGTGCCATCAGTCCTCTGGGGTTGGGGAGCAATCAGCCCCAGCATTTT
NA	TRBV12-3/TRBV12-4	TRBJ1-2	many	CASRRNRAFGYGYTF	TGTGCCAGCAGGCGGAACAGGGCTTTCGGCTATGGCTACACCTTC
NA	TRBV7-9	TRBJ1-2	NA	CASSPKWWDGYTF	TGTGCCAGCAGTCCGAAGTGGTGGGATGGCTACACCTTC
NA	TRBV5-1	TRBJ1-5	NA	CASSLGDGGHNQPQHF	TGCGCCAGCAGCTTGGGGGATGGAGGACACAATCAGCCCCAGCATTTT
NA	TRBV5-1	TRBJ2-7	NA	CASSLGGVYEQYF	TGCGCCAGCAGCTTGGGGGGAGTCTACGAGCAGTACTTC
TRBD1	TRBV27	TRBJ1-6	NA	CASSFRSPGQRDNSPLHF	TGTGCCAGCAGTTTTAGGAGCCCGGGACAGAGAGATAATTCACCCCTCCACTTT
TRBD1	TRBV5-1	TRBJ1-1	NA	CASSPGTGSEAFF	TGCGCCAGCAGCCCGGGGACAGGGTCAGAAGCTTTCTTT
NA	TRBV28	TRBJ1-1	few	CASSDVNTEAFF	TGTGCCAGCTCTGACGTGAACACTGAAGCTTTCTTT
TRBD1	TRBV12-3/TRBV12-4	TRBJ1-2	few	CASSLGEGALYGYTF	TGTGCCAGCAGTTTAGGAGAGGGGGCACTCTATGGCTACACCTTC
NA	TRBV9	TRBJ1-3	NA	CASSTAESSGNTIYF	TGTGCCAGCAGCACAGCGGAAAGCTCTGGAAACACCATATATTTT
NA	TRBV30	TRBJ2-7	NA	CAWGNTLSSYEQYF	TGTGCCTGGGGAAACACTCTGAGCTCCTACGAGCAGTACTTC
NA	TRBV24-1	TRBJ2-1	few	CATSDPTNEQFF	TGTGCCACCAGTGATCCGACCAATGAGCAGTTCTTC
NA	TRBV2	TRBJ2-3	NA	CATLPGYLAADTQYF	TGTGCCACCCTCCCGGGGTACCTCGCTGCAGATACGCAGTATTTT
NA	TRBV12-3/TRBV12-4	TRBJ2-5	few	CASSLRGTIIQETQYF	TGTGCCAGCAGTTTAAGGGGCACTATAATACAAGAGACCCAGTACTTC
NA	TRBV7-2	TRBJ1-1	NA	CASSLVFSATGPFEAFF	TGTGCCAGCAGCTTAGTGTTTTCAGCGACAGGACCCTTTGAAGCTTTCTTT
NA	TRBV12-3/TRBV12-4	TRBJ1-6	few	CASSHGTLGSPLHF	TGTGCCAGCAGTCACGGGACACTTGGTTCACCCCTCCACTTT
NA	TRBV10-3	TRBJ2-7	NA	CAISEPRTGGYPYEQYF	TGTGCCATCAGTGAGCCCCGCACCGGGGGCTACCCCTACGAGCAGTACTTC
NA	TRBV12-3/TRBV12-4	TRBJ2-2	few	CASGAGELFF	TGTGCCAGCGGAGCCGGGGAGCTGTTTTTT
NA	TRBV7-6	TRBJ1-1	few	CASSGSGYTEAFF	TGTGCCAGCAGCGGATCAGGGTACACTGAAGCTTTCTTT
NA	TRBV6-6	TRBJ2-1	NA	CASREWGVEQFF	TGTGCCAGCAGAGAATGGGGGGTTGAGCAGTTCTTC
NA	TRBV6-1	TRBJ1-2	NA	CASRQAALNYGYTF	TGTGCCAGTCGACAGGCGGCCCTTAACTATGGCTACACCTTC
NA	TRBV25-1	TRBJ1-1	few	CASRPRDGNTEAFF	TGTGCCAGCAGACCCCGGGACGGGAACACTGAAGCTTTCTTT
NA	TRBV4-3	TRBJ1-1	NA	CASSPQKWNTEAFF	TGCGCCAGCAGCCCACAGAAGTGGAACACTGAAGCTTTCTTT
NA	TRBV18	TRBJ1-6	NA	CASSPQDKRSYNSPLHF	TGTGCCAGCTCACCACAGGACAAGCGCTCCTATAATTCACCCCTCCACTTT
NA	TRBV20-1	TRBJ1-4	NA	CSARDMGSVNEKLFF	TGCAGTGCTAGAGATATGGGAAGCGTTAATGAAAAACTGTTTTTT
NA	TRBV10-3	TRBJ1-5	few	CAISESSPGSNQPQHF	TGTGCCATCAGTGAGTCGAGTCCGGGCAGCAATCAGCCCCAGCATTTT
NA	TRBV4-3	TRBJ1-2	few	CASSQGQGPGYGYTF	TGCGCCAGCAGCCAAGGTCAGGGGCCCGGCTATGGCTACACCTTC
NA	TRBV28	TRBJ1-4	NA	CATGRSREKLFF	TGTGCCACAGGTAGATCTCGGGAAAAACTGTTTTTT
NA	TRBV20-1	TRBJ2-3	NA	CSASSTPRADTQYF	TGCAGTGCTAGTTCGACCCCGAGGGCAGATACGCAGTATTTT
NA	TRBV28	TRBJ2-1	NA	CASSASTGHGNEQFF	TGTGCCAGCAGTGCCTCCACAGGGCATGGCAATGAGCAGTTCTTC
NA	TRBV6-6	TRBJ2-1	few	CASSYSEGAEQFF	TGTGCCAGCAGTTACAGCGAAGGGGCCGAGCAGTTCTTC
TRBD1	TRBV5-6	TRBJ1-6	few	CASTNHGTGGSPLHF	TGTGCCAGCACGAACCACGGGACAGGGGGTTCACCCCTCCACTTT
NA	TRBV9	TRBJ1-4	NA	CASSVGGRDGEKLFF	TGTGCCAGCAGCGTAGGAGGCAGGGACGGTGAAAAACTGTTTTTT